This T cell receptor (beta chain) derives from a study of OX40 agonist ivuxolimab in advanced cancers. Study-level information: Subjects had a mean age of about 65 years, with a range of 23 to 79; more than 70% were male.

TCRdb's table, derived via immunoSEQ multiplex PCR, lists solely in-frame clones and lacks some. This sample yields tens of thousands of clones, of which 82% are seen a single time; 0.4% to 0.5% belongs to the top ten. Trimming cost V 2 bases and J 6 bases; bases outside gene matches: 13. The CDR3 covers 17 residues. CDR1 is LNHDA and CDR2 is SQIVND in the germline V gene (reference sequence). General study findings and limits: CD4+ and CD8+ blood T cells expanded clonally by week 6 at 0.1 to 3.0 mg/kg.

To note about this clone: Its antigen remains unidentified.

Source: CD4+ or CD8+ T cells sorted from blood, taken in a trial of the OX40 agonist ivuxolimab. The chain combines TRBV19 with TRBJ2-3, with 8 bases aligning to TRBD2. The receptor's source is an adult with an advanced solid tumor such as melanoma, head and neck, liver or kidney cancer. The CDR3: CASSIFLGGGRSDTQYF. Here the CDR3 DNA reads TGTGCCAGTAGTATATTCCTCGGGGGGGGACGTTCGGATACGCAGTATTTT.